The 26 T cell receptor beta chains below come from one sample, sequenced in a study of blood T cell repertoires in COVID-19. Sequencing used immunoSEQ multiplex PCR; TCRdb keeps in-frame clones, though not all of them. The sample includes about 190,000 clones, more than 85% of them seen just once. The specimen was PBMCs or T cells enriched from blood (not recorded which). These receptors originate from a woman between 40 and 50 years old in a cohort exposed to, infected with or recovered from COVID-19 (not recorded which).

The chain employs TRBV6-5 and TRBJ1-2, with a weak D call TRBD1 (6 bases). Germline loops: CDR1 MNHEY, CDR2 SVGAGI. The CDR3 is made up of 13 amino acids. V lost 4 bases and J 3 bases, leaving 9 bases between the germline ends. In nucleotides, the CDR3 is TGTGCCAGCAGTTTAACAGGGTACTATGGCTACACCTTC. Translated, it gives CASSLTGYYGYTF.

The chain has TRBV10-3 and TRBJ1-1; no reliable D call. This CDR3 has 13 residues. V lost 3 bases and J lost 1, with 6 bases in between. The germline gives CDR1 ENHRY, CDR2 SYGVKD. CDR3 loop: CAISDRGNTEAFF. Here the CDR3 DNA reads TGTGCCATCAGTGATAGAGGGAACACTGAAGCTTTCTTT.

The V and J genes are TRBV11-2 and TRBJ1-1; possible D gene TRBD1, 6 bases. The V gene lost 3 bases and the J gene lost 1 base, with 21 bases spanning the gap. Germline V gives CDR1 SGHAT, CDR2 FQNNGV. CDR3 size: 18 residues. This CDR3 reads CASSLLQGVDIGNTEAFF. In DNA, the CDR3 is TGTGCCAGCAGCTTGCTACAGGGCGTGGATATCGGGAACACTGAAGCTTTCTTT.

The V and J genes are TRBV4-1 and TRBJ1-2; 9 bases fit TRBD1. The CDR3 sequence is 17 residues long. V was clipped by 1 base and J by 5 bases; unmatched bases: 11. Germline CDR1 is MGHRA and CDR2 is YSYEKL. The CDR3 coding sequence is TGCGCCAGCAGCCAAGTTCCTCCGGGACAGGGAAATTATGGCTACACCTTC. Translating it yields CASSQVPPGQGNYGYTF.

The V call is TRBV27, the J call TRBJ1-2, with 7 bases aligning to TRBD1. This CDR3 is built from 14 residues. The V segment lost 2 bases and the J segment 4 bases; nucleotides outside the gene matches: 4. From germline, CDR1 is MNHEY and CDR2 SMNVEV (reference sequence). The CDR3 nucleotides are TGTGCCAGCAGTTTAAGGGGGCTGGCCTATGGCTACACCTTC. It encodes CASSLRGLAYGYTF.

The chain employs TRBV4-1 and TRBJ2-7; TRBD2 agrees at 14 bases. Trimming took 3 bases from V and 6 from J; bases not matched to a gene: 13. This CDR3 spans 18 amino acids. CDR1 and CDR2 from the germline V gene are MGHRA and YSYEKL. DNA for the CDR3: TGCGCCAGCAGCCACCCAGAAGGCGTCGGGACTAGCGGGGGCGAGCAGTACTTC. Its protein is CASSHPEGVGTSGGEQYF.

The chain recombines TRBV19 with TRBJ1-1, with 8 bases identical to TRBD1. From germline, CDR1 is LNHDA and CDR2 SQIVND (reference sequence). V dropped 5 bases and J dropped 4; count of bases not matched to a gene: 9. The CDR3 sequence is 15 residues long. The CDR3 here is CASSVPETGATEAFF. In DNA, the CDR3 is TGTGCCAGTAGTGTCCCTGAGACAGGGGCCACTGAAGCTTTCTTT.

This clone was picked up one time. CDR3 nucleotide sequence: TGTGCCAGCAGCTTTATAACAGGGTCCTATGGCTACACCTTC. Residues: CASSFITGSYGYTF. The gene calls are TRBV5-6 and TRBJ1-2; D might be TRBD1 (6 bases). Germline CDR1 reads SGHDT; CDR2 reads YYEEEE. V was shortened by 2 bases and J by 4 bases, with 12 bases between the two germline ends. This CDR3 comprises 14 residues.

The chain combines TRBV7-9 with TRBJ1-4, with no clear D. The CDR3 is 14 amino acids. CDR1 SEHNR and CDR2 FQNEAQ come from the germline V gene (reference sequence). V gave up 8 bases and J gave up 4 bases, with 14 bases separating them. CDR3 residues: CASRGAADNEKLFF. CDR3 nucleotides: TGTGCCAGCCGCGGTGCGGCGGATAATGAAAAACTGTTTTTT.

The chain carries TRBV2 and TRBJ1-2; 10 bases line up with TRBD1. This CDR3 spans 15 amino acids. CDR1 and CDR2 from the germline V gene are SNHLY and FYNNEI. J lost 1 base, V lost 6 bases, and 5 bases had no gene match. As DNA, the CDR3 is TGTGCCAGCAGGACAGGGGGCAGGGGTAACTATGGCTACACCTTC. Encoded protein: CASRTGGRGNYGYTF.

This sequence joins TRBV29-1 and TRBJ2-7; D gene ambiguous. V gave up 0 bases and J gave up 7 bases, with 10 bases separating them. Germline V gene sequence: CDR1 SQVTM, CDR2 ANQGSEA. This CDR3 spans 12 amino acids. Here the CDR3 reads CSVEEVSREQYF. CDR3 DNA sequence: TGCAGCGTTGAAGAGGTCTCGAGGGAGCAGTACTTC.

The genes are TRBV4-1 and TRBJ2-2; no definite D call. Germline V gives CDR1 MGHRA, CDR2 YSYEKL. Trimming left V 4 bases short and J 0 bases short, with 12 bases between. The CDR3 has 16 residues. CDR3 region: CASSPHGGSNTGELFF. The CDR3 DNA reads TGCGCCAGCAGCCCACATGGCGGCTCGAACACCGGGGAGCTGTTTTTT.

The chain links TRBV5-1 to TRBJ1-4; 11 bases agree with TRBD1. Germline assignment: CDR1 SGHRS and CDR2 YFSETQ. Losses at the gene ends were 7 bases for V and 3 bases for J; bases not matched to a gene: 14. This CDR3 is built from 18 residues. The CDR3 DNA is TGCGCCAGCGGCTGGGTAGGACAGGGGGCGCGACCTAATGAAAAACTGTTTTTT. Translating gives CASGWVGQGARPNEKLFF. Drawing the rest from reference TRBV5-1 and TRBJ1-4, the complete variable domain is KAGVTQTPRYLIKTRGQQVTLSCSPISGHRSVSWYQQTPGQGLQFLFEYFSETQRNKGNFPGRFSGRQFSNSRSEMNVSTLELGDSALYLCASGWVGQGARPNEKLFFGSGTQLSVL.

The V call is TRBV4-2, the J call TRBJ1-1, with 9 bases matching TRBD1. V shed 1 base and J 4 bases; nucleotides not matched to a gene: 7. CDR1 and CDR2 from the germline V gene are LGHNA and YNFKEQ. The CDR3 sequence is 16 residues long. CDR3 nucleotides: TGTGCCAGCAGCCAAGGCGTGGGACAGGGTGGCACTGAAGCTTTCTTT. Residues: CASSQGVGQGGTEAFF.

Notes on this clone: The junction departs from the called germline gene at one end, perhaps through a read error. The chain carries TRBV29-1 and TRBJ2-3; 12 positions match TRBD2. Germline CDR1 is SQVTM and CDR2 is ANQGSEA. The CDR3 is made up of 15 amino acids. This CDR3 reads CSASKTSGSTDTQYF. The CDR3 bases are TGCAGCGCCTCCAAGACTAGCGGGAGCACTGATACGCAGTATTTT.

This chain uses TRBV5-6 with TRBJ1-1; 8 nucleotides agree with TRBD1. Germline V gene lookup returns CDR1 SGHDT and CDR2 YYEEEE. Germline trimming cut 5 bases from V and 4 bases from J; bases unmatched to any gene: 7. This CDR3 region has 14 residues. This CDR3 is CASRPLTGGTEAFF. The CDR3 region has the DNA TGTGCCAGCAGACCATTAACAGGGGGCACTGAAGCTTTCTTT.

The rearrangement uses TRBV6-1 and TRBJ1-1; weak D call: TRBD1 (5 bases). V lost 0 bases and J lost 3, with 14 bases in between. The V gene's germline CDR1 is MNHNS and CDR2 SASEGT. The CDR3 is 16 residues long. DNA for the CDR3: TGTGCCAGCAGTGAAGCGCTGGGGGGGACCTACACTGAAGCTTTCTTT. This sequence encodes CASSEALGGTYTEAFF.

CDR3 sequence reads: CASSQAGGRETNEQFF. In nucleotides, the CDR3 is TGTGCCAGCAGCCAAGCTGGAGGGAGGGAAACCAATGAGCAGTTCTTC. The chain links TRBV4-2 to TRBJ2-1; 7 bases fit TRBD2. The CDR3 has 16 residues. Germline assignment: CDR1 LGHNA and CDR2 YNFKEQ. The V and J ends lost 1 base and 6 bases, in that order; junction bases with no gene match: 9.

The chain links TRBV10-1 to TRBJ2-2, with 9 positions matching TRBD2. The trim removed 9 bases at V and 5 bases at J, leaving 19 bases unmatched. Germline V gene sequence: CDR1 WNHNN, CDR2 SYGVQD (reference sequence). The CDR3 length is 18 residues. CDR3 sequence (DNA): TGCGCCAGTGGGCCGGGACTAGCATGGGGGGCCGGGACCGGGGAGCTGTTTTTT. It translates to CASGPGLAWGAGTGELFF.

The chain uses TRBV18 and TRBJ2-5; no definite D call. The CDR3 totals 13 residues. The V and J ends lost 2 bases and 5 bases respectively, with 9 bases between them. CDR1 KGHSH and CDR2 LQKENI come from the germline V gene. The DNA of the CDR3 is TGTGCCAGCTCACCAGGTCAGGTTGAGACCCAGTACTTC. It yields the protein CASSPGQVETQYF.

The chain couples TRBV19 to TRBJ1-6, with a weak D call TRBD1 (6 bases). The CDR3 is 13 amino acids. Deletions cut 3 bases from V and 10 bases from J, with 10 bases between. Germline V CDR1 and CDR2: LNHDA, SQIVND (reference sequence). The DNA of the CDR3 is TGTGCCAGTAGTATTAAACAGGGCTCACCCCTCCACTTT. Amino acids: CASSIKQGSPLHF.

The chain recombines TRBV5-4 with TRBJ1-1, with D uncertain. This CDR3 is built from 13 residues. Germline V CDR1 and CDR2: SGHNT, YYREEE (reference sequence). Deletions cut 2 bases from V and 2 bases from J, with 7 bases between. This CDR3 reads CASSLAHNTEAFF. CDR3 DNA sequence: TGTGCCAGCAGCTTAGCTCATAACACTGAAGCTTTCTTT.

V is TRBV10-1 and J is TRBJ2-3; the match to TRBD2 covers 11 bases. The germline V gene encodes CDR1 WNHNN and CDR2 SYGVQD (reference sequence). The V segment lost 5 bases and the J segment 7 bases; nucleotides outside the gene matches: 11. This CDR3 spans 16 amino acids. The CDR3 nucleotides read TGCGCCAGCAGTTCACCACTAGCGGGAGAAGCGAATACGCAGTATTTT. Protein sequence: CASSSPLAGEANTQYF.

The CDR3, as DNA: TGTGCCAGTAGTAGCCCGGGACAGGCCATCTATGGCTACACCTTC. This gives the protein CASSSPGQAIYGYTF. The chain has TRBV19 and TRBJ1-2; 8 nucleotides line up with TRBD1. This CDR3 region has 15 residues. V was pared by 4 bases and J by 4 bases, with 8 bases of the junction left unmatched. Germline values: CDR1 LNHDA, CDR2 SQIVND (reference sequence).

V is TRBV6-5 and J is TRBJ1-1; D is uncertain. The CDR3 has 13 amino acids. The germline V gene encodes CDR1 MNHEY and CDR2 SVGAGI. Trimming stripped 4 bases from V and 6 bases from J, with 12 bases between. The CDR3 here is CASSSIHSPEAFF. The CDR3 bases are TGTGCCAGCAGTTCCATACATTCCCCTGAAGCTTTCTTT.

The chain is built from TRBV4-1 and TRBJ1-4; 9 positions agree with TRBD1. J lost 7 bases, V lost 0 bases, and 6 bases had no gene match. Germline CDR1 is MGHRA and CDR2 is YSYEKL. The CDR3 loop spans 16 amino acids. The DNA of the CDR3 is TGCGCCAGCAGCCAAGAGGCCGGGACAGGGTTTGAAAAACTGTTTTTT. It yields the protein CASSQEAGTGFEKLFF.